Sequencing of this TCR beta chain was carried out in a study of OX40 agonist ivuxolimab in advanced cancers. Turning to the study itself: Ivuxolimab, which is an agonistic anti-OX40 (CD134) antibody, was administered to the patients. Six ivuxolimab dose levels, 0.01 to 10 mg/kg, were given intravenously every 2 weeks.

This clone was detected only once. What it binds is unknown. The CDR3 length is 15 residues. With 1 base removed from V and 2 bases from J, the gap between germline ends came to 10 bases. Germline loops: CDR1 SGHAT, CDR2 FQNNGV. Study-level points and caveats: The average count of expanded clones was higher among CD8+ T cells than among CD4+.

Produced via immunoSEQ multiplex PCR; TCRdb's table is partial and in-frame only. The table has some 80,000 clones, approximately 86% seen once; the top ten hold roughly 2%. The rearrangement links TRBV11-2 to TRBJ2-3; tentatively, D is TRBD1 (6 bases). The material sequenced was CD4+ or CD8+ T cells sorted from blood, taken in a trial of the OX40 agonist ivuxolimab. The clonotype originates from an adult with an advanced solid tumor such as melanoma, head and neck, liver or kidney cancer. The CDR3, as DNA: TGTGCCAGCAGCTTAGGTGGACAGTCCACAGATACGCAGTATTTT. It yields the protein CASSLGGQSTDTQYF.